The 21 T cell receptor beta chains presented below share a single source sample, sequenced in a study of shared clonotypes between healthy human individuals. Clones were read by immunoSEQ multiplex PCR, and TCRdb kept only the in-frame ones, dropping some. The sample includes approximately 2.4 million clones, approximately 94% seen only once; the top ten take roughly 0.13%. Sample: naive CD4+ T cells sorted from blood. Subset given: CD45RA+ positively selected. Receptor source: a man in his late teens or twenties in good health.

This clone was seen once. The chain joins TRBV6-5 to TRBJ2-7; 10 bases are a match to TRBD1. Unmatched junction bases numbered 10, after V lost 10 bases and J lost 4 bases. From germline, CDR1 is MNHEY and CDR2 SVGAGI. CDR3 length: 14 amino acids. CDR3 nucleotide sequence: TGTGCCACCCTTGTTAGACAGGGGGCATACGAGCAGTACTTC. As protein: CATLVRQGAYEQYF.

CDR3 loop: CASTPSGGPQETQYF. CDR3 DNA: TGTGCCAGCACCCCTAGCGGGGGGCCTCAAGAGACCCAGTACTTC. The chain joins TRBV2 to TRBJ2-5; TRBD2 agrees at 11 bases. Germline CDR1 is SNHLY and CDR2 is FYNNEI. The CDR3 runs to 15 residues. J gave up 2 bases and V 7 bases, and 6 bases lay outside the gene matches.

The V and J genes are TRBV30 and TRBJ2-7, with D maybe TRBD1 (5 bases). From germline, CDR1 is GTSNPN and CDR2 SVGIG (reference sequence). This CDR3 is 13 amino acids long. The germline V and J ends were trimmed by 2 bases and 3 bases, with 11 bases remaining between them. The CDR3, as DNA: TGTGCCTGGAGTAGGGGTTTTGGCTACGAGCAGTACTTC. This encodes CAWSRGFGYEQYF.

CDR3 residues: CASSSSGRASTDTQYF. The CDR3 region has the DNA TGTGCCAGCAGCTCTAGCGGGAGGGCTAGCACAGATACGCAGTATTTT. This chain joins TRBV5-4 and TRBJ2-3, with 12 bases matching TRBD2. In germline, CDR1 is SGHNT, CDR2 YYREEE (reference sequence). The CDR3 spans 16 residues. V shed 3 bases, J shed 0 bases, and the junction held 2 bases outside the gene matches.

The chain recombines TRBV11-2 with TRBJ1-1, with a weak D call TRBD1 (6 bases). V lost 5 bases and J lost 6, with 13 bases in between. Germline lookup yields CDR1 SGHAT and CDR2 FQNNGV. The CDR3 is made up of 13 amino acids. CDR3 DNA: TGTGCCAGCAGCAACGGACAGCGCGCTGAAGCTTTCTTT. This sequence encodes CASSNGQRAEAFF.

This chain links TRBV7-3 with TRBJ2-1; D might be TRBD2 (6 bases). V lost 3 bases, J lost 7 bases, and 22 bases lay in between. Germline V gives CDR1 SGHTA, CDR2 FQGTGA. The length of the CDR3 is 17 residues. CDR3 protein: CASSFSPGLSNGNEQFF. In nucleotides, the CDR3 is TGTGCCAGCAGCTTTTCCCCGGGACTCAGTAACGGGAATGAGCAGTTCTTC.

V usage is TRBV9 and J usage is TRBJ2-7; a possible D gene is TRBD2 (5 bases). The CDR3 runs 14 residues. V was shortened by 4 bases and J by 1 base, with 12 bases between the two germline ends. Germline V gene sequence: CDR1 SGDLS, CDR2 YYNGEE. CDR3 region: CASSPRGVSYEQYF. CDR3 sequence (DNA): TGTGCCAGCAGCCCTCGGGGAGTATCCTACGAGCAGTACTTC.

The chain carries TRBV9 and TRBJ2-3; 9 nucleotides agree with TRBD1. V shed 0 bases, J shed 2 bases, and the junction held 13 bases outside the gene matches. The germline CDR1 and CDR2 sequences are SGDLS and YYNGEE. The CDR3 consists of 19 residues. The CDR3 DNA is TGTGCCAGCAGCGTAGATGGGACAGGGTACGGTCCTCCCACAGATACGCAGTATTTT. Encoded protein: CASSVDGTGYGPPTDTQYF.

This sequence joins TRBV6-5 and TRBJ1-6; no clear D gene. The CDR3 runs 14 residues. The germline gives CDR1 MNHEY, CDR2 SVGAGI. Deletions cut 0 bases from V and 10 bases from J, with 10 bases between. In nucleotides, the CDR3 is TGTGCCAGCAGTTACTCGACGGGCTGGTCACCCCTCCACTTT. Translation gives CASSYSTGWSPLHF.

The chain uses TRBV28 and TRBJ2-3, with TRBD2 identical over 8 bases. V dropped 6 bases and J dropped 2; count of bases not matched to a gene: 4. The CDR3 contains 14 residues. Looked up from germline, CDR1 is MDHEN and CDR2 is SYDVKM. This CDR3 is CASRAGGSTDTQYF. The DNA of the CDR3 is TGTGCCAGCAGGGCGGGGGGCTCCACAGATACGCAGTATTTT.

This clone was observed once. This chain connects TRBV10-3 to TRBJ2-5, with TRBD2 identical over 12 bases. The V and J ends lost 8 bases and 5 bases, in that order; junction bases with no gene match: 15. Germline lookup yields CDR1 ENHRY and CDR2 SYGVKD. The CDR3 totals 17 residues. CDR3: CAIGRLAGEGVLETQYF. The CDR3 DNA follows: TGTGCCATCGGGAGACTAGCGGGAGAGGGGGTTCTTGAGACCCAGTACTTC.

This chain links TRBV6-5 with TRBJ1-2, with 8 positions matching TRBD1. Trimming took 2 bases from V and 8 from J; bases not matched to a gene: 10. This CDR3 is 15 amino acids long. Per germline, CDR1 MNHEY and CDR2 SVGAGI. CDR3 nucleotide sequence: TGTGCCAGCAGTTACACCTACAGGGGGGACATCGGCTACACCTTC. Translating it yields CASSYTYRGDIGYTF.

As to this clone: The sample has other DNA sequences that encode this CDR3 too. The chain combines TRBV18 with TRBJ2-7, with D possibly being TRBD1 (6 bases). The CDR3 is 13 amino acids. From germline, CDR1 is KGHSH and CDR2 LQKENI. V gave up 0 bases and J gave up 5 bases, with 8 bases separating them. The CDR3 coding sequence is TGTGCCAGCTCACCACCCGCAGGGGACGAGCAGTACTTC. Translating it yields CASSPPAGDEQYF.

Only one count was recorded for this clone. V is TRBV5-1 and J is TRBJ2-7, with 7 bases that match TRBD1. Germline loops: CDR1 SGHRS, CDR2 YFSETQ. The CDR3 runs 16 residues. Trimming removed 4 bases from V and 0 bases from J; junction bases left unmatched: 10. The CDR3 is CASSPRGGTSSYEQYF. CDR3 coding DNA: TGCGCCAGCAGCCCTAGAGGGGGCACGAGCTCCTACGAGCAGTACTTC.

To note about this clone: This same CDR3 is encoded by further DNA sequences in the sample. The chain joins TRBV5-1 to TRBJ2-3; D call uncertain. Germline assignment: CDR1 SGHRS and CDR2 YFSETQ. The length of the CDR3 is 13 residues. V was shortened by 0 bases and J by 2 bases, with 4 bases between the two germline ends. The chain's CDR3 is CASSLGDTDTQYF. CDR3 nucleotide sequence: TGCGCCAGCAGCTTGGGGGACACAGATACGCAGTATTTT.

The gene calls are TRBV9 and TRBJ2-3; 7 bases agree with TRBD2. Germline CDR1 and CDR2: SGDLS and YYNGEE. After removal of 1 base from V and 2 bases from J, the junction contained 4 bases not matched to a gene. The CDR3 runs 15 residues. The CDR3 bases are TGTGCCAGCAGCGTAAGGAGCGGGAACACAGATACGCAGTATTTT. Translated, it gives CASSVRSGNTDTQYF.

This clone appeared a single time. The chain has TRBV6-5 and TRBJ2-4; tentative D call: TRBD2 (5 bases). This CDR3 has 14 residues. The germline gives CDR1 MNHEY, CDR2 SVGAGI. Trimming took 0 bases from V and 9 from J, leaving 12 bases between them. The CDR3 bases are TGTGCCAGCAGTTACTCGAATGAAGGAGGCATTCAGTACTTC. Its translation: CASSYSNEGGIQYF.

The chain links TRBV5-4 to TRBJ1-3; 9 positions match TRBD1. With V trimmed by 0 bases and J by 1 base, 2 bases remained unmatched. The CDR3 has 16 amino acids. The V gene's germline CDR1 is SGHNT and CDR2 YYREEE (reference sequence). The CDR3, as DNA: TGTGCCAGCAGCTTGGACGGGACAGGGTCTGGAAACACCATATATTTT. Its translation is CASSLDGTGSGNTIYF.

The chain combines TRBV6-1 with TRBJ2-4; the D gene is possibly TRBD2 (5 bases). V lost 6 bases and J 8 bases, leaving 8 bases between the germline ends. Germline loops: CDR1 MNHNS, CDR2 SASEGT. This CDR3 is built from 11 residues. CDR3 nucleotide sequence: TGTGCCAGCAGCCGAGCGGACATTCAGTACTTC. Translated: CASSRADIQYF.

The chain links TRBV2 to TRBJ1-6; D may be TRBD1 (6 bases). This CDR3 spans 15 amino acids. With 6 bases removed from V and 10 bases from J, the gap between germline ends came to 19 bases. Per germline, CDR1 SNHLY and CDR2 FYNNEI. CDR3 region: CASSELQGGGSPLHF. As DNA, the CDR3 is TGTGCCAGCAGCGAACTTCAGGGTGGGGGCTCACCCCTCCACTTT.

The genes are TRBV6-6 and TRBJ1-5, with 7 bases matching TRBD1. The CDR3 length is 15 residues. CDR1 is MNHNY and CDR2 is SVGAGI in the germline V gene (reference sequence). The junction had 4 bases not matched to a gene; V was cut back by 2 bases and J by 3 bases. The CDR3 DNA is TGTGCCAGCAGTTACGGGACAGCGCCCAATCAGCCCCAGCATTTT. The encoded protein is CASSYGTAPNQPQHF.